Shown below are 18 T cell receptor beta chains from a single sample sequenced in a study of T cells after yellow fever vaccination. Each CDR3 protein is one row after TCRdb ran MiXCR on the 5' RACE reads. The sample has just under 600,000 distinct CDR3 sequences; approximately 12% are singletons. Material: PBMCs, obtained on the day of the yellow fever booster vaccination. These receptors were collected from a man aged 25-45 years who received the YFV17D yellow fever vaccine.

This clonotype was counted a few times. The CDR3 loop reads CATSRAIGTGVIDTQYF. DNA for the CDR3: TGTGCCACCAGCAGGGCGATTGGGACAGGGGTGATAGATACGCAGTATTTT. The chain links TRBV15 to TRBJ2-3, with 10 bases matching TRBD1. CDR1 and CDR2 from the germline V gene are LNHNV and YYDKDF (reference sequence). Trimming removed 3 bases from V and 5 bases from J; junction bases left unmatched: 11. CDR3 length: 17 residues.

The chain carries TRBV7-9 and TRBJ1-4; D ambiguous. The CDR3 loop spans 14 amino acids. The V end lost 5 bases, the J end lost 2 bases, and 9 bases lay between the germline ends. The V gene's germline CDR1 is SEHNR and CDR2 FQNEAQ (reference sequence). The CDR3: CASSRTSTNEKLFF. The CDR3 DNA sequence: TGTGCCAGCAGCCGGACGTCCACTAATGAAAAACTGTTTTTT.

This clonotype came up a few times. CDR3 sequence (DNA): TGTGCCAGCAGCCATCCCGGAGAAGTTAACGAAAACACCATATATTTT. Translated, it gives CASSHPGEVNENTIYF. The rearrangement links TRBV14 to TRBJ1-3; no reliable D call. Trimming cost V 3 bases and J 6 bases, with 18 bases left between them. This CDR3 region has 16 residues. CDR1 and CDR2 (germline): SGHDN, FVKESK.

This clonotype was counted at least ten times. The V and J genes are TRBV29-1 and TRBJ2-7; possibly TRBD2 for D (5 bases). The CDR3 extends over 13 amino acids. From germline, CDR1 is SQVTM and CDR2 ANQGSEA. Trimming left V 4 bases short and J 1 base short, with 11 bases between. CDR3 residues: CSVGGVGSYEQYF. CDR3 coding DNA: TGCAGCGTTGGGGGAGTCGGGTCCTACGAGCAGTACTTC.

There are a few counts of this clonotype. Here the CDR3 DNA reads TGTGCCAGCAGCTGCGATGCAGATACGCAGTATTTT. It codes for CASSCDADTQYF. J is TRBJ2-3 and V is TRBV7-7; D gene unclear. The length of the CDR3 is 12 residues. Germline loops: CDR1 SSHAT, CDR2 FNYEAQ (reference sequence). Trimming stripped 4 bases from V and 4 bases from J, with 6 bases between.

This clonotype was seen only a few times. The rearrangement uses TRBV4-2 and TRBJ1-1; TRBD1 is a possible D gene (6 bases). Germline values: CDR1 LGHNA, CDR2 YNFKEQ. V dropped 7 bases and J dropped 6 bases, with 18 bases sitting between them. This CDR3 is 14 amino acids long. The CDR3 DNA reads TGTGCCAGCACCCGCTTGCTTGGGGGCCCTGAAGCTTTCTTT. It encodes CASTRLLGGPEAFF.

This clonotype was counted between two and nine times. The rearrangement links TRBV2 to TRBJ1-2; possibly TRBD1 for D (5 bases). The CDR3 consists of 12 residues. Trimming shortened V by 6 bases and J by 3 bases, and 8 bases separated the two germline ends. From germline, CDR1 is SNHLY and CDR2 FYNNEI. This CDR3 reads CASRPGHYGYTF. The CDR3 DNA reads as TGTGCCAGCAGGCCGGGACACTATGGCTACACCTTC.

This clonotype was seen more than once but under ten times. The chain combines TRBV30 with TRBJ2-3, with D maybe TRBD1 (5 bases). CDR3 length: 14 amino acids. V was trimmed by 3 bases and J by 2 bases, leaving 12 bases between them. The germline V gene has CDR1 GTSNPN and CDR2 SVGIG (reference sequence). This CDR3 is CAWSRAEDTDTQYF. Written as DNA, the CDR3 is TGTGCCTGGAGCAGGGCAGAAGACACAGATACGCAGTATTTT. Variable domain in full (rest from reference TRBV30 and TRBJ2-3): SQTIHQWPATLVQPVGSPLSLECTVEGTSNPNLYWYRQAAGRGLQLLFYSVGIGQISSEVPQNLSASRPQDRQFILSSKKLLLSDSGFYLCAWSRAEDTDTQYFGPGTRLTVL.

The CDR3 DNA sequence: TGTGCCAGCAGTTACGCCGGGACTCATCCTAATGAGCAGTTCTTC. It yields the protein CASSYAGTHPNEQFF. The chain is built from TRBV6-2 or TRBV6-3 and TRBJ2-1, with D possibly matching TRBD2 (6 bases). V was shortened by 2 bases and J by 7 bases, with 15 bases between the two germline ends. CDR1 MNHEY and CDR2 SVGEGT come from the germline V gene. The CDR3 runs to 15 residues.

The CDR3 loop reads CASIPRQGRTGELFF. The CDR3 nucleotides are TGTGCCAGCATACCCCGCCAGGGGCGAACCGGGGAGCTGTTTTTT. This chain links TRBV6-2 or TRBV6-3 with TRBJ2-2, with a weak D call TRBD1 (6 bases). Germline V gives CDR1 MNHEY, CDR2 SVGEGT. The CDR3 contains 15 residues. V lost 7 bases and J 5 bases, leaving 17 bases between the germline ends.

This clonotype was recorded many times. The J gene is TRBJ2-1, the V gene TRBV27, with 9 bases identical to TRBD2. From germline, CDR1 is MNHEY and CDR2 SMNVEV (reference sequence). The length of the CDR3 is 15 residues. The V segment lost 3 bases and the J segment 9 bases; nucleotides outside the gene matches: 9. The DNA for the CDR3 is TGTGCCAGCAGTTTGGGCCTAGCGGGATCCTCTGAGCAGTTCTTC. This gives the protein CASSLGLAGSSEQFF.

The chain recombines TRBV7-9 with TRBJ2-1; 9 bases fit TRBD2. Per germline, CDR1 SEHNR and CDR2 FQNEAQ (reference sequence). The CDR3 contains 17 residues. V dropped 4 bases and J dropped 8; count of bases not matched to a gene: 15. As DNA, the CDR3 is TGTGCCAGCAGCTCTCCAACGGCTAGCGGGATATTAGATGAGCAGTTCTTC. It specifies CASSSPTASGILDEQFF.

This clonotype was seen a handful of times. The CDR3 loop reads CASSQDLGTGPYEQYF. CDR3 DNA: TGCGCCAGCAGCCAAGATTTGGGGACAGGGCCCTACGAGCAGTACTTC. The V gene is TRBV4-1, the J gene TRBJ2-7, with 9 bases lining up with TRBD1. Germline V CDR1 and CDR2: MGHRA, YSYEKL. The junction had 5 bases not matched to a gene; V was cut back by 0 bases and J by 2 bases. The CDR3 sequence is 16 residues long.

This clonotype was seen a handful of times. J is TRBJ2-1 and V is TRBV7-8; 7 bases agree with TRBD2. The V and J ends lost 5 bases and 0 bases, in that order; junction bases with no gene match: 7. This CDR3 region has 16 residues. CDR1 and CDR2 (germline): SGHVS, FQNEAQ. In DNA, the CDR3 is TGTGCCAGCAGCCCAAAAGCGGGGAACTCCTACAATGAGCAGTTCTTC. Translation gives CASSPKAGNSYNEQFF.

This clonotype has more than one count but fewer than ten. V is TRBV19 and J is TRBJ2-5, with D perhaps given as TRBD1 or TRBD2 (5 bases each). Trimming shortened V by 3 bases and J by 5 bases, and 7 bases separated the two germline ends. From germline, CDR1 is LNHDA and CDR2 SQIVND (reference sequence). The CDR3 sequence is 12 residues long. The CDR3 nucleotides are TGTGCCAGTAGTATTGGGGGTGAGACCCAGTACTTC. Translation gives CASSIGGETQYF. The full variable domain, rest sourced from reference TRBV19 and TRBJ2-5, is DGGITQSPKYLFRKEGQNVTLSCEQNLNHDAMYWYRQDPGQGLRLIYYSQIVNDFQKGDIAEGYSVSREKKESFPLTVTSAQKNPTAFYLCASSIGGETQYFGPGTRLLVL.

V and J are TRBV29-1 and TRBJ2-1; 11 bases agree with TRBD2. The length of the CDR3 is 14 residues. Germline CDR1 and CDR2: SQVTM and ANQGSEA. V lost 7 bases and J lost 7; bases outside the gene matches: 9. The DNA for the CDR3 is TGCAGCGGAAAAAGGGCTAGCGGGAGGAATGAGCAGTTCTTC. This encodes CSGKRASGRNEQFF.

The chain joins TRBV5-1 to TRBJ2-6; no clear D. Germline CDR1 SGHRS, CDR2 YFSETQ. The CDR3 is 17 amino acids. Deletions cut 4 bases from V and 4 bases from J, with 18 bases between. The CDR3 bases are TGCGCCAGCAGCCCTTTAGGTGTATCTGGGGGGGCCAACGTCCTGACTTTC. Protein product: CASSPLGVSGGANVLTF. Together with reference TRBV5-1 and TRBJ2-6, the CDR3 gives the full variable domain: KAGVTQTPRYLIKTRGQQVTLSCSPISGHRSVSWYQQTPGQGLQFLFEYFSETQRNKGNFPGRFSGRQFSNSRSEMNVSTLELGDSALYLCASSPLGVSGGANVLTFGAGSRLTVL.

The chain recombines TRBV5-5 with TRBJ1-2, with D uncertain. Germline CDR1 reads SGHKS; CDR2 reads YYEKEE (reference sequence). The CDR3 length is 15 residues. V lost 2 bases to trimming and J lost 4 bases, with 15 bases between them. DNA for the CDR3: TGTGCCAGCAGCTTAGGCCGGGGTCGGGGCTATGGCTACACCTTC. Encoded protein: CASSLGRGRGYGYTF. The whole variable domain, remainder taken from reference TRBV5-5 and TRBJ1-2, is DAGVTQSPTHLIKTRGQQVTLRCSPISGHKSVSWYQQVLGQGPQFIFQYYEKEERGRGNFPDRFSARQFPNYSSELNVNALLLGDSALYLCASSLGRGRGYGYTFGSGTRLTVV.